Below, 3 T cell receptor beta chains from the same sample are listed, as sequenced in a study of T cells in tuberculosis. Profiling relied on immunoSEQ multiplex PCR, and the TCRdb table lists in-frame clones only, not all of them. The table records nearly 60,000 clones, 88% of them present only once. Sorting used thawed, overnight-rested PBMC stained with anti-CD3, a viability dye and GMM-loaded CD1B tetramer. C32 glucose monomycolate from Rhodococcus equi was loaded onto the CD1B tetramers. Sequencing input: CD1b-GMM tetramer-negative cells sorted from PBMCs. The receptors here all came from an adult woman with latent tuberculosis.

The rearrangement joins TRBV7-2 to TRBJ2-2; 7 positions agree with TRBD2. This CDR3 has 14 residues. From germline, CDR1 is SGHTA and CDR2 FQGNSA. V shed 0 bases, J shed 5 bases, and the junction held 0 bases outside the gene matches. As DNA, the CDR3 is TGTGCCAGCAGCTTAGCGGGGGGGACCGGGGAGCTGTTTTTT. It yields the protein CASSLAGGTGELFF.

This chain uses TRBV5-8 with TRBJ1-5, with TRBD1 matching over 7 bases. The CDR3 loop spans 14 amino acids. The germline V gene has CDR1 SGHTS and CDR2 YDEGEE. V lost 4 bases, J lost 4 bases, and 5 bases stayed unmatched. The CDR3 DNA reads TGTGCCAGCAGCCACGCAGGGGGGAATCAGCCCCAGCATTTT. As protein: CASSHAGGNQPQHF.

CDR3 region: CASIGLGTSYNEQFF. CDR3 coding DNA: TGTGCCAGCATTGGACTCGGGACATCTTACAATGAGCAGTTCTTC. The rearrangement uses TRBV27 and TRBJ2-1, with a possible D match to TRBD1 (6 bases). The CDR3 has 15 amino acids. The ends were cut back, 7 bases at V and 4 bases at J, with 17 bases in the middle. The germline V gene encodes CDR1 MNHEY and CDR2 SMNVEV (reference sequence).